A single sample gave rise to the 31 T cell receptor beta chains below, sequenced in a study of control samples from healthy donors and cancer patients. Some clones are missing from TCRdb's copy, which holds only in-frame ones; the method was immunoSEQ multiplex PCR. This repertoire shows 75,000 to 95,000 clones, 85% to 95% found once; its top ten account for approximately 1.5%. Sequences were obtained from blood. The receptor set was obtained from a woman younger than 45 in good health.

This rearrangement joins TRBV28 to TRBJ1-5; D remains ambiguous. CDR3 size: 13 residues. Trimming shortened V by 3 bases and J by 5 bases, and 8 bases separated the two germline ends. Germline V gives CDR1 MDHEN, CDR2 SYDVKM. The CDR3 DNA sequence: TGTGCCAGCAGTTTTACGGCATATCAGCCCCAGCATTTT. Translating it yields CASSFTAYQPQHF.

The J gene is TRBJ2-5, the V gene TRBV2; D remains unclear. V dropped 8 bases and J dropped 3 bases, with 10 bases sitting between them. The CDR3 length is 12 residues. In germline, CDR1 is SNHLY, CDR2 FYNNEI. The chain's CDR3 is CASEAIKETQYF. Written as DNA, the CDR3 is TGTGCCAGCGAGGCTATCAAAGAGACCCAGTACTTC.

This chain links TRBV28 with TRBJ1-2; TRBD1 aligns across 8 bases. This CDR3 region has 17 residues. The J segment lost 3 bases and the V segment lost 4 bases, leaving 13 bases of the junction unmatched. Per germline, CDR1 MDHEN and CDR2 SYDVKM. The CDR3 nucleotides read TGTGCCAGCAGTTCGAGGGACAGGCCCTTTTTGGACTATGGCTACACCTTC. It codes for CASSSRDRPFLDYGYTF.

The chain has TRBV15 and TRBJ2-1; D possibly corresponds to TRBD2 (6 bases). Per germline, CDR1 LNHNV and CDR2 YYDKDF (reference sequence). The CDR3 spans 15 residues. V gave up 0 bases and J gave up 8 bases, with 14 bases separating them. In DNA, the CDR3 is TGTGCCACCAGCAGAGATTGGCGGGGAGTCGATGAGCAGTTCTTC. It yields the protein CATSRDWRGVDEQFF.

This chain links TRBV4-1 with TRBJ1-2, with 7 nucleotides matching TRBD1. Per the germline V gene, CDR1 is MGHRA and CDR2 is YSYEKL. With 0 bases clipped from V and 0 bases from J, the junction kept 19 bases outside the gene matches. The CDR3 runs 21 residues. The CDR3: CASSQDDYKQGIGRSNYGYTF. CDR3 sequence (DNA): TGCGCCAGCAGCCAAGATGACTACAAACAGGGGATCGGCCGATCTAACTATGGCTACACCTTC.

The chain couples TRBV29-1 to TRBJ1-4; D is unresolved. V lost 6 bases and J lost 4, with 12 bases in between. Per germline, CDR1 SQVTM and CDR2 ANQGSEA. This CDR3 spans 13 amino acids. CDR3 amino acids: CSVQAGDNEKLFF. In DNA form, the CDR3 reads TGCAGCGTCCAAGCCGGGGATAATGAAAAACTGTTTTTT.

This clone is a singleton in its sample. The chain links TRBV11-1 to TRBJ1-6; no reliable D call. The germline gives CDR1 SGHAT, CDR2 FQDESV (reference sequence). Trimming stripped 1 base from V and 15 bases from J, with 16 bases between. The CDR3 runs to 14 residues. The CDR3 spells CASSLGRSLPDLHF. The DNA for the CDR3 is TGTGCCAGCAGCTTAGGTCGGAGCCTCCCCGACCTCCACTTT.

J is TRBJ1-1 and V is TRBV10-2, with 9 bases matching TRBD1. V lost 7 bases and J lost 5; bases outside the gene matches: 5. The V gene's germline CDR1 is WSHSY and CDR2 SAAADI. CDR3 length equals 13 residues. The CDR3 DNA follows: TGCGCCAGCATCACAGGGGGCCTGACTGAAGCTTTCTTT. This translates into CASITGGLTEAFF.

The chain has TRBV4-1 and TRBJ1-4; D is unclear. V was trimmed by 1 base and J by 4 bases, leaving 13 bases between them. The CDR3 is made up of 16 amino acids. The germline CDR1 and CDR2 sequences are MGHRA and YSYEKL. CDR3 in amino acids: CASSQVIRRGNEKLFF. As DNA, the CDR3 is TGCGCCAGCAGCCAAGTTATCCGGAGAGGTAATGAAAAACTGTTTTTT.

CDR3 loop: CASSLAGQGSGEAFF. Written as DNA, the CDR3 is TGCGCCAGCAGCTTGGCTGGACAGGGGTCGGGTGAAGCTTTCTTT. The gene calls are TRBV5-1 and TRBJ1-1; 9 bases are shared with TRBD1. CDR1 SGHRS and CDR2 YFSETQ come from the germline V gene. This CDR3 contains 15 residues. The junction had 7 bases not matched to a gene; V was cut back by 0 bases and J by 7 bases. The whole variable domain, filled in from reference TRBV5-1 and TRBJ1-1, reads KAGVTQTPRYLIKTRGQQVTLSCSPISGHRSVSWYQQTPGQGLQFLFEYFSETQRNKGNFPGRFSGRQFSNSRSEMNVSTLELGDSALYLCASSLAGQGSGEAFFGQGTRLTVV.

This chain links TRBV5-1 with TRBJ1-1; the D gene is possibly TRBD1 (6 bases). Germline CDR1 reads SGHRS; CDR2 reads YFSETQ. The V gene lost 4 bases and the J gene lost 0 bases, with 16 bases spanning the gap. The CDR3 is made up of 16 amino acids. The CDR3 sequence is CASSGARDIMNTEAFF. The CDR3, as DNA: TGCGCCAGCAGCGGGGCCCGGGACATCATGAACACTGAAGCTTTCTTT.

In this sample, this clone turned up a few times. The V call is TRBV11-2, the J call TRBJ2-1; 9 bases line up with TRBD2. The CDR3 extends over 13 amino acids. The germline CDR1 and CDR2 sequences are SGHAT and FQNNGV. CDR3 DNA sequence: TGTGCTACGGGGCTAGCGGGATACAATGAGCAGTTCTTC. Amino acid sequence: CATGLAGYNEQFF. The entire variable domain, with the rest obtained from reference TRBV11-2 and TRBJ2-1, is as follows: EAGVAQSPRYKIIEKRQSVAFWCNPISGHATLYWYQQILGQGPKLLIQFQNNGVVDDSQLPKDRFSAERLKGVDSTLKIQPAKLEDSAVYLCATGLAGYNEQFFGPGTRLTVL.

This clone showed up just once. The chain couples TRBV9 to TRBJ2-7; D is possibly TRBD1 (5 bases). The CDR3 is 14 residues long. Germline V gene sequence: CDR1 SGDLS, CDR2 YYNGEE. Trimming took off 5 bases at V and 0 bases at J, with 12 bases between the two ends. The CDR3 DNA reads TGTGCCAGCAGTACAGGAATAAACTCCTACGAGCAGTACTTC. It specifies CASSTGINSYEQYF.

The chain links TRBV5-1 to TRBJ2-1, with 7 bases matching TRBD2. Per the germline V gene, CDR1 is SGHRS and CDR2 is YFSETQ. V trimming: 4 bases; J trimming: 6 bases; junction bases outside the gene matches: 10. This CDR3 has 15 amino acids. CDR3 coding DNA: TGCGCCAGCAGCCTGGAGCGGGATGCCACCAATGAGCAGTTCTTC. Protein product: CASSLERDATNEQFF. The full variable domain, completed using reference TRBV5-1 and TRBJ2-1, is KAGVTQTPRYLIKTRGQQVTLSCSPISGHRSVSWYQQTPGQGLQFLFEYFSETQRNKGNFPGRFSGRQFSNSRSEMNVSTLELGDSALYLCASSLERDATNEQFFGPGTRLTVL.

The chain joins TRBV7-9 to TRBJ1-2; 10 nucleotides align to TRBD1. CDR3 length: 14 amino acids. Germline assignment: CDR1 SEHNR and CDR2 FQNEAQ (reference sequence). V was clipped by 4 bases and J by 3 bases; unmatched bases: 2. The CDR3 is CASSSGTGDYGYTF. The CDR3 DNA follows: TGTGCCAGCAGCTCAGGGACAGGGGACTATGGCTACACCTTC.

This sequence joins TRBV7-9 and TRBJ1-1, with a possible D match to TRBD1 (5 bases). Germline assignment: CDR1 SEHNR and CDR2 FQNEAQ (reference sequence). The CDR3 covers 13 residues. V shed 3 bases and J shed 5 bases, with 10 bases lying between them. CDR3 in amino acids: CASSLQGRTEAFF. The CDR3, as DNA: TGTGCCAGCAGCTTGCAGGGCAGGACTGAAGCTTTCTTT.

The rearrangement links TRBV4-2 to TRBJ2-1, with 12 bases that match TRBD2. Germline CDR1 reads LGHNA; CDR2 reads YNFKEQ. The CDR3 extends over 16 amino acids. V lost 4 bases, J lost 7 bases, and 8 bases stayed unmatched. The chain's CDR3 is CASSLASGRAWNEQFF. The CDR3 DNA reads TGTGCCAGCAGCCTCGCTAGCGGGAGGGCCTGGAATGAGCAGTTCTTC.

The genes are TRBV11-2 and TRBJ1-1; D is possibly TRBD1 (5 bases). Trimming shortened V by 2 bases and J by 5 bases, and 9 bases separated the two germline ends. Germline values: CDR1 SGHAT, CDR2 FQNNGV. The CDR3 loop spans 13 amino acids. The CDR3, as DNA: TGTGCCAGCAGCTTAACTGAGGGGACTGAAGCTTTCTTT. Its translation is CASSLTEGTEAFF.

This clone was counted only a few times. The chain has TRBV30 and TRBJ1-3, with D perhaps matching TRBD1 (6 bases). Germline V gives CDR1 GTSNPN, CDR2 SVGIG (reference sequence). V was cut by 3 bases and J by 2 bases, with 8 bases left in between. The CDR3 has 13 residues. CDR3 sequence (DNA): TGTGCCTGGAGCGGGACAACTGGAAACACCATATATTTT. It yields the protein CAWSGTTGNTIYF. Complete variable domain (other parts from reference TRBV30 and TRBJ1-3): SQTIHQWPATLVQPVGSPLSLECTVEGTSNPNLYWYRQAAGRGLQLLFYSVGIGQISSEVPQNLSASRPQDRQFILSSKKLLLSDSGFYLCAWSGTTGNTIYFGEGSWLTVV.

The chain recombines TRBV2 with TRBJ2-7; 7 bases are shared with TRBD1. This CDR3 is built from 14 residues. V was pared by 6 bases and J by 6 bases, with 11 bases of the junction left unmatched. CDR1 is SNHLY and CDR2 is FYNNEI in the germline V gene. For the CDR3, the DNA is TGTGCCAGCAGCCCCGGGACAGAGGGCTCCGAGCAGTACTTC. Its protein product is CASSPGTEGSEQYF.

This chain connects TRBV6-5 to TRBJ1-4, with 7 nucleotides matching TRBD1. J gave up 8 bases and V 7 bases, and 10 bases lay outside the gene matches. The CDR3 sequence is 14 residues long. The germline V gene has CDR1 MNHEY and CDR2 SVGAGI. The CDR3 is CASNPTGLVEKLFF. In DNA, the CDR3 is TGTGCCAGCAACCCGACAGGGTTGGTAGAAAAACTGTTTTTT.

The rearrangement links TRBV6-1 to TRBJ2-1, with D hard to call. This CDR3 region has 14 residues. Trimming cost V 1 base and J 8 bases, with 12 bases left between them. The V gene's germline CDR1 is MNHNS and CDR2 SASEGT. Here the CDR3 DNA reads TGTGCCAGCAGTGAAGGGGATTCCCCGGATGAGCAGTTCTTC. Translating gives CASSEGDSPDEQFF.

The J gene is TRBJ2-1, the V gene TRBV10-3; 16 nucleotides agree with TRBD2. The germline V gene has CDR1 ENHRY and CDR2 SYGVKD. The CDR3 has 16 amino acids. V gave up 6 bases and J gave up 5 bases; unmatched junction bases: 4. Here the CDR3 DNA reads TGTGCCATCAGATCGGGACTAGCGGGGGGGAACAATGAGCAGTTCTTC. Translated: CAIRSGLAGGNNEQFF.

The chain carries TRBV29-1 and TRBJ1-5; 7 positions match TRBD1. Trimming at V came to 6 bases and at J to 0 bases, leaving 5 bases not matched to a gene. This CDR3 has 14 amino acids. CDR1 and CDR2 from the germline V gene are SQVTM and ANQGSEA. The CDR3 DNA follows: TGCAGCGTAGGGACAGTCGGTAGCAATCAGCCCCAGCATTTT. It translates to CSVGTVGSNQPQHF.

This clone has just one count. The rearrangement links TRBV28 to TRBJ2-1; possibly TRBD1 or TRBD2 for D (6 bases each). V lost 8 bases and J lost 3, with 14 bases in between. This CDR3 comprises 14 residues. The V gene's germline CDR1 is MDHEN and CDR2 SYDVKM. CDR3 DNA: TGTGCCAGCGTGGTTGGGGGGCTCTACAATGAGCAGTTCTTC. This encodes CASVVGGLYNEQFF.

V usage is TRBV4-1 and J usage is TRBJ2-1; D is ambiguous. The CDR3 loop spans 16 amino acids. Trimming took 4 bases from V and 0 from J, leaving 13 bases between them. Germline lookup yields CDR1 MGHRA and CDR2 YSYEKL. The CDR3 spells CASSPSGSSSYNEQFF. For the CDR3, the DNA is TGCGCCAGCAGCCCCTCAGGTTCGAGCTCCTACAATGAGCAGTTCTTC.

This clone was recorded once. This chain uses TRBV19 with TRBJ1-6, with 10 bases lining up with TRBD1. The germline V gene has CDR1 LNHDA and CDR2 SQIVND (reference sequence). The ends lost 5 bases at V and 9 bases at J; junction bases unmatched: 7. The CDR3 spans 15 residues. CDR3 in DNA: TGTGCCAGTAGTGTCGGGACAGGGGAGTTTTCACCCCTCCACTTT. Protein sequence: CASSVGTGEFSPLHF.

The CDR3 DNA follows: TGTGCCAGCTACCGGGACAGCTCCTATAATTCACCCCTCCACTTT. Its translation is CASYRDSSYNSPLHF. This rearrangement joins TRBV27 to TRBJ1-6; TRBD1 agrees at 7 bases. CDR3 length: 15 residues. CDR1 and CDR2 from the germline V gene are MNHEY and SMNVEV (reference sequence). After removal of 8 bases from V and 0 bases from J, the junction contained 4 bases not matched to a gene.

CDR3 amino acids: CASSAQDTEAFF. The CDR3 nucleotides are TGTGCCAGCAGCGCACAGGACACTGAAGCTTTCTTT. The rearrangement links TRBV7-9 to TRBJ1-1, with D maybe TRBD1 (5 bases). Germline V gene lookup returns CDR1 SEHNR and CDR2 FQNEAQ (reference sequence). The CDR3 has 12 amino acids. V was shortened by 5 bases and J by 3 bases, with 7 bases between the two germline ends.

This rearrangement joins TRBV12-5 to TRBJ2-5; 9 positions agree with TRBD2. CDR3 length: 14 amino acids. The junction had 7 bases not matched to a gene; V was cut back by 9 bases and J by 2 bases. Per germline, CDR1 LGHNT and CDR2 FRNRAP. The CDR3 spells CASLTSGAQETQYF. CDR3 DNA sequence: TGTGCTAGCCTGACTAGCGGTGCTCAAGAGACCCAGTACTTC.

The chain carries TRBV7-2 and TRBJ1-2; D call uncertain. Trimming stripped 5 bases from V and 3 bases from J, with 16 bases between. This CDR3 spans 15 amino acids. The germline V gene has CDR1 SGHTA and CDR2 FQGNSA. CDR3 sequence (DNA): TGTGCCAGCAGCCCTAGTGCCGTGGGCGACTATGGCTACACCTTC. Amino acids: CASSPSAVGDYGYTF.